Detailed here is one T cell receptor (beta chain). This table comes from immunoSEQ multiplex PCR, and its TCRdb copy is limited to in-frame clones, with some not included. The sample yields 100,000 to 150,000 clones, around 80% seen once. This entry is derived from a study of blood T cell repertoires in COVID-19. V lost 3 bases and J 3 bases, leaving 4 bases between the germline ends. Germline values: CDR1 SNHLY, CDR2 FYNNEI. The CDR3 loop spans 12 amino acids. This TCR derives from a man older than 75 with active or convalescent COVID-19. The chain recombines TRBV2 with TRBJ2-3, with D unclear. Sequencing was done on a sample of peripheral blood. CDR3 loop: CASSDTTDTQYF. As DNA, the CDR3 is TGTGCCAGCAGTGACACTACAGATACGCAGTATTTT.